Shown below are 17 T cell receptor beta chains from a single sample sequenced in a study of tumor-infiltrating lymphocytes in primary liver carcinoma. The investigators made TCR beta cDNA from about 500 ng total RNA, using a constant-region primer. Three nested multiplex PCR rounds, a slightly modified ARM-PCR method, built the TCR beta libraries. TRBV1-TRBV30 forward and Cbeta reverse primers drove the first two roughly 10-cycle rounds. TCRdb re-analysed the multiplex PCR reads in MiXCR, keeping a single row per CDR3 protein. The data hold around 330,000 distinct CDR3 sequences, with 45% to 70% observed a single time. They got blood RNA out of unsorted whole blood and also pulled out germline DNA. What was sequenced was peripheral blood. The receptors originated from a woman in her thirties with primary liver carcinoma and hepatitis B virus infection.

V gene TRBV4-3 combines with J gene TRBJ2-1; D remains unclear. This CDR3 region has 16 residues. CDR1 and CDR2 (germline): LGHNA, YSLEER. The V end lost 1 base, the J end lost 7 bases, and 17 bases lay between the germline ends. For the CDR3, the DNA is TGCGCCAGCAGCCAAGGAGGTATCGCGCTAGAGAATGAGCAGTTCTTC. It encodes CASSQGGIALENEQFF.

Turning to this clonotype: This sequence may be a read error, since a much larger clone differs from it by one base. The V call is TRBV4-2, the J call TRBJ1-2; D ambiguous. From germline, CDR1 is LGHNA and CDR2 YNFKEQ. The V and J ends lost 4 bases and 6 bases respectively, with 15 bases between them. The CDR3 has 14 residues. CDR3 sequence (DNA): TGTGCCAGCAGCCGAGGAATGACTGGGGATGGCTACACCTTC. Residues: CASSRGMTGDGYTF.

A note on this clonotype: Possible read error: a much larger clone is one base away. The chain has TRBV6-5 and TRBJ2-1; TRBD1 matches 7 bases. V dropped 6 bases and J dropped 12; count of bases not matched to a gene: 5. The CDR3 contains 11 residues. Per germline, CDR1 MNHEY and CDR2 SVGAGI. DNA for the CDR3: TGTGCCAGCAGCCAGGGACAGAGGCAGTTCTTC. Its protein is CASSQGQRQFF.

The chain recombines TRBV29-1 with TRBJ1-2; perhaps TRBD1 as D (5 bases). In germline, CDR1 is SQVTM, CDR2 ANQGSEA. This CDR3 is 13 amino acids long. Between the trimmed V and J ends, which lost 4 bases and 5 bases, there was a span of 14 bases. The CDR3 sequence: CSVADSGLYGYTF. The CDR3 DNA reads TGCAGCGTTGCCGACAGTGGCCTATATGGCTACACCTTC.

This clonotype came up a few times. Here the CDR3 DNA reads TGTGCCAGCAGCTGGGGACTAGCGGGCGACAATGAGCAGTTCTTC. Translating gives CASSWGLAGDNEQFF. The chain carries TRBV13 and TRBJ2-1, with 12 bases that match TRBD2. CDR1 is PRHDT, CDR2 FYEKMQ, per germline (reference sequence). The CDR3 runs to 15 residues. V lost 4 bases, J lost 5 bases, and 3 bases stayed unmatched.

The J gene is TRBJ2-3, the V gene TRBV12-3 or TRBV12-4; 11 bases are a match to TRBD2. V lost 6 bases and J lost 5; bases outside the gene matches: 13. The CDR3 totals 17 residues. The DNA of the CDR3 is TGTGCCAGCAGCTATCTAACTAGCGGGAGAGGCATAGATACGCAGTATTTT. Translation: CASSYLTSGRGIDTQYF.

J is TRBJ2-2 and V is TRBV6-1, with 9 bases aligning to TRBD1. Germline V CDR1 and CDR2: MNHNS, SASEGT. The CDR3 is made up of 17 amino acids. After removal of 1 base from V and 5 bases from J, the junction contained 8 bases not matched to a gene. The DNA for the CDR3 is TGTGCCAGCAGTGAAGGGGGGACAGGGTGGGATACCGGGGAGCTGTTTTTT. This encodes CASSEGGTGWDTGELFF.

V is TRBV30 and J is TRBJ2-7, with D perhaps being TRBD1 or TRBD2 (7 bases each). The germline V gene encodes CDR1 GTSNPN and CDR2 SVGIG (reference sequence). V dropped 2 bases and J dropped 4 bases, with 15 bases sitting between them. This CDR3 is 14 amino acids long. DNA of the CDR3: TGTGCCTGGAGTAAGGGGGGGACAGTGTACGAGCAGTACTTC. This sequence encodes CAWSKGGTVYEQYF.

The chain uses TRBV28 and TRBJ1-5; D is uncertain. Trimming removed 5 bases from V and 5 bases from J, with 10 bases in between. CDR1 is MDHEN, CDR2 SYDVKM, per germline. CDR3 size: 13 residues. The CDR3 DNA reads TGTGCCAGCAGTCTCTACCTAGATCAGCCCCAGCATTTT. Translating gives CASSLYLDQPQHF.

This chain connects TRBV5-6 to TRBJ1-4; D not resolved. There are 17 residues in the CDR3. With 3 bases removed from V and 5 bases from J, the gap between germline ends came to 20 bases. Germline V gene sequence: CDR1 SGHDT, CDR2 YYEEEE. CDR3 DNA: TGTGCCAGCAGCTCGTCGTCGAGGGTTGACCAAAATGAAAAACTGTTTTTT. The encoded protein is CASSSSSRVDQNEKLFF.

As concerns this clonotype: A much larger clone lies one base from this, so it may be a read error. This chain uses TRBV29-1 with TRBJ2-4, with 7 bases fitting TRBD1. Germline CDR1 reads SQVTM; CDR2 reads ANQGSEA. This CDR3 contains 14 residues. CDR3 residues: CSVLTGQGKDIQYF. In DNA form, the CDR3 reads TGCAGCGTACTGACAGGGCAGGGCAAAGACATTCAGTACTTC.

CDR3 bases: TGTGCCAGCAGTTACCCCAGGGGTAGCGGAAGAGCTTACGAGCAGTACTTC. This translates into CASSYPRGSGRAYEQYF. V gene TRBV6-2 or TRBV6-3 combines with J gene TRBJ2-7, with D possibly called TRBD1 or TRBD2 (6 bases each). The CDR3 length is 17 residues. Germline V lookup: CDR1 MNHEY, CDR2 SVGEGT. Trimming took 2 bases from V and 4 from J, leaving 21 bases between them.

The count of this clonotype is one. This sequence joins TRBV7-8 and TRBJ1-1; TRBD1 is a possible D gene (5 bases). The CDR3 is 16 amino acids. Trimming removed 5 bases at V and 1 base at J, with 17 bases between. Germline CDR1 and CDR2: SGHVS and FQNEAQ. The CDR3 DNA reads as TGTGCCAGCAGCCCCGGGACGGGGTCGGGGAACACTGAAGCTTTCTTT. It encodes CASSPGTGSGNTEAFF.

This clonotype was seen more than once but under ten times. This chain links TRBV12-3 or TRBV12-4 with TRBJ2-3, with D possibly called TRBD1 or TRBD2 (7 bases each). Trimming removed 6 bases from V and 5 bases from J, with 21 bases in between. The CDR3 covers 16 residues. This CDR3 is CASSLEVGGGKDTQYF. DNA for the CDR3: TGTGCCAGCAGCCTGGAGGTGGGAGGGGGCAAAGATACGCAGTATTTT.

This clonotype was detected a few times. The chain couples TRBV6-5 to TRBJ2-5; 9 positions agree with TRBD2. There are 16 residues in the CDR3. Germline-derived CDR1 and CDR2 are MNHEY and SVGAGI. J gave up 5 bases and V 0 bases, and 7 bases lay outside the gene matches. The CDR3 nucleotides read TGTGCCAGCAGTTACTCTCAAGCGGGAGGAGGGGAGACCCAGTACTTC. Encoded protein: CASSYSQAGGGETQYF.

Note on this clonotype: A much larger clone sits a single nucleotide away, making a read error possible. This chain connects TRBV12-3 or TRBV12-4 to TRBJ2-3; D could derive from TRBD1 or TRBD2 (5 bases each). The CDR3 has 13 amino acids. V gave up 5 bases and J gave up 8 bases, with 14 bases separating them. The CDR3 sequence: CASSVPGRVTQYF. CDR3 nucleotide sequence: TGTGCCAGCAGTGTCCCGGGACGGGTTACGCAGTATTTT.

The rearrangement joins TRBV12-3 or TRBV12-4 to TRBJ2-2; D is uncertain. The CDR3 contains 14 residues. Trimming pared 2 bases from V and 7 bases from J, leaving 11 bases between. CDR3 region: CASSLKDSGGELFF. The CDR3 region has the DNA TGTGCCAGCAGTTTAAAGGATTCGGGCGGGGAGCTGTTTTTT.